Below, 4 T cell receptor beta chains from the same sample are listed, as sequenced in a study of T-cell reconstitution after alpha-beta-depleted transplantation in children. Unique molecular identifiers tagged the TCRbeta library. TCRdb used MiXCR to reprocess the PCR reads, holding one entry per CDR3 protein. The sample includes 450,000 to 550,000 distinct CDR3 sequences, about 10% seen only once; the top ten take less than 15%. The material sequenced was PBMCs, mostly from graft donor cells, taken 180 days after TCRalphabeta/CD19-depleted stem cell transplant. The receptors originated from a female patient aged 2 to 10 who had a stem cell transplant for aplastic anemia, so the T cells may come from the graft donor.

The sample holds a few counts of this clonotype. The rearrangement joins TRBV20-1 to TRBJ2-5, with D perhaps matching TRBD1 (5 bases). The CDR3 spans 13 residues. V lost 1 base and J 3 bases, leaving 9 bases between the germline ends. Germline CDR1 is DFQATT and CDR2 is SNEGSKA (reference sequence). The CDR3 region has the DNA TGCAGTGCTAGAGGGACACCGAAAGAGACCCAGTACTTC. Protein sequence: CSARGTPKETQYF.

The chain has TRBV20-1 and TRBJ1-2; possibly TRBD1 for D (5 bases). Trimming left V 2 bases short and J 4 bases short, with 11 bases between. The germline V gene encodes CDR1 DFQATT and CDR2 SNEGSKA (reference sequence). There are 13 residues in the CDR3. The DNA for the CDR3 is TGCAGTGCTAGATCGGGACTGATCTATGGCTACACCTTC. This sequence encodes CSARSGLIYGYTF.

This clonotype showed up many times. The rearrangement joins TRBV5-1 to TRBJ2-3; D uncertain. The germline gives CDR1 SGHRS, CDR2 YFSETQ. Trimming shortened V by 0 bases and J by 1 base, and 9 bases separated the two germline ends. The CDR3 length is 15 residues. The chain's CDR3 is CASSLEAYGTDTQYF. CDR3 DNA: TGCGCCAGCAGCTTGGAAGCGTACGGCACAGATACGCAGTATTTT.

The rearrangement links TRBV15 to TRBJ2-7; a possible D gene is TRBD1 (6 bases). From germline, CDR1 is LNHNV and CDR2 YYDKDF (reference sequence). V was pared by 5 bases and J by 2 bases, with 16 bases between. The CDR3 has 15 residues. Here the CDR3 reads CATSDPQGEPYEQYV. CDR3 in DNA: TGTGCCACCAGCGATCCACAGGGAGAACCCTACGAGCAGTACGTC.